This T cell receptor beta chain stems from a study of multiple sclerosis patients with progressive multifocal leukoencephalopathy. TCRdb's table, derived via immunoSEQ multiplex PCR, lists solely in-frame clones and lacks some. The table records roughly 31,000 clones, around nine tenths of them present only once. The CDR3 consists of 17 residues. Deletions cut 2 bases from V and 0 bases from J, with 13 bases between. Germline V gene data show CDR1 as SGHTA and CDR2 as FQGNSA. Sample time point: before natalizumab initiation. Findings of the study overall: PML-onset expanded TRB clones were detectable before and during natalizumab therapy. Less diverse TRB repertoires were suggested in most PML patients.

In regard to this clone: Antigen: not known.

The genes are TRBV7-2 and TRBJ2-2; D uncertain. The receptor comes from a human donor with multiple sclerosis. The sequenced sample was PBMCs. The CDR3: CASSLTLRPTNTGELFF. The CDR3 nucleotides read TGTGCCAGCAGCTTAACTCTCCGTCCCACGAACACCGGGGAGCTGTTTTTT.